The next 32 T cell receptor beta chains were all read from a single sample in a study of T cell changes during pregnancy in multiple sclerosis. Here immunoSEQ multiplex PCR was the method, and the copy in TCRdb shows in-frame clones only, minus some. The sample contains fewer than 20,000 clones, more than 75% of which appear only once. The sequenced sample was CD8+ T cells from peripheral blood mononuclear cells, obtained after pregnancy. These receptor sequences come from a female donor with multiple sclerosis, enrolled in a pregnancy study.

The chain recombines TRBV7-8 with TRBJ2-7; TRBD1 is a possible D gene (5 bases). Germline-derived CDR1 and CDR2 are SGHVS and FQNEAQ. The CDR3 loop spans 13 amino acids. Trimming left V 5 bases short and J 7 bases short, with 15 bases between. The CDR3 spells CASSPRNSGEQYF. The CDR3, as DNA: TGTGCCAGCAGCCCCCGCAATTCAGGGGAGCAGTACTTC.

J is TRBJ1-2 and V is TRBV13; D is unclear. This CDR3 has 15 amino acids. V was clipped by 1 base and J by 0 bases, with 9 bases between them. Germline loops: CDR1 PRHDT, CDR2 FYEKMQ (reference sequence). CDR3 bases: TGTGCCAGCAGCTTAGAACAGATAGCTAACTATGGCTACACCTTC. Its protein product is CASSLEQIANYGYTF.

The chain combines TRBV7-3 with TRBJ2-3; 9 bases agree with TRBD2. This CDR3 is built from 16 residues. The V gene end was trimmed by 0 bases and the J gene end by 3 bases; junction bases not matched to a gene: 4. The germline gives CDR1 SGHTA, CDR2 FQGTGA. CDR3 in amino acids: CASSLTSGSRTDTQYF. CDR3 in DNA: TGTGCCAGCAGCTTAACTAGCGGGAGTCGAACAGATACGCAGTATTTT.

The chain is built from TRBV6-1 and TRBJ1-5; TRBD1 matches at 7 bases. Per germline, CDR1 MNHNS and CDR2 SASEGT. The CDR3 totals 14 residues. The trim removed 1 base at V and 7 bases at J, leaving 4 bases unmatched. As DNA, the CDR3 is TGTGCCAGCAGTGAAGAGGGACAGATCCAGCCCCAGCATTTT. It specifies CASSEEGQIQPQHF.

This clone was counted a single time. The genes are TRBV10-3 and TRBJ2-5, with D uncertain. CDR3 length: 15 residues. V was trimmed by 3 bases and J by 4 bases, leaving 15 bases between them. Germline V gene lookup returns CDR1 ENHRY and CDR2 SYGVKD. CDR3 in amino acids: CAISEPVEARETQYF. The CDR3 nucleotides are TGTGCCATCAGTGAACCGGTCGAAGCCCGAGAGACCCAGTACTTC.

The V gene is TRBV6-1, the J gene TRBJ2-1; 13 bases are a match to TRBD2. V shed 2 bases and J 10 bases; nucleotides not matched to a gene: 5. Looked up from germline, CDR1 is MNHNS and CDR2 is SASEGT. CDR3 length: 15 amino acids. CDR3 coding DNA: TGTGCCAGCAGTGAAACTAGCGGGGGGGCAGGGGAGCAGTTCTTC. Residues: CASSETSGGAGEQFF.

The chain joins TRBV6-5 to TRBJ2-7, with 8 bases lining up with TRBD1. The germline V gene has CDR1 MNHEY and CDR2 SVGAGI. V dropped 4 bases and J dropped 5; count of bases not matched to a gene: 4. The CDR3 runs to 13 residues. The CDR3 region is CASSFDRGHEQYF. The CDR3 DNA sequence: TGTGCCAGCAGTTTCGACAGGGGACACGAGCAGTACTTC.

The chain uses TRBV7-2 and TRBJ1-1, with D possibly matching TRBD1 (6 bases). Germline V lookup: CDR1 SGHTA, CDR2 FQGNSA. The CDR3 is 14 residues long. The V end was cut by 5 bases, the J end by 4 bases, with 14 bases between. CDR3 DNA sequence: TGTGCCAGCAGCCCAAATCAGGGGAGCACTGAAGCTTTCTTT. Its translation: CASSPNQGSTEAFF.

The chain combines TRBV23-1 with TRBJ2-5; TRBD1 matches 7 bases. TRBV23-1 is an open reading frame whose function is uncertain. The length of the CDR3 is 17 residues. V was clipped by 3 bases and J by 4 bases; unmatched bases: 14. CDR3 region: CASSHYKQGKYRETQYF. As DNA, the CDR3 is TGCGCCAGCAGTCATTACAAACAGGGGAAGTATCGAGAGACCCAGTACTTC.

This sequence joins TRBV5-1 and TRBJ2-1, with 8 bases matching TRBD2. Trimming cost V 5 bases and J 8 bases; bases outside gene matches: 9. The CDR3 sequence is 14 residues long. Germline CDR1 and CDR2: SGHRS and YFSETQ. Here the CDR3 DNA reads TGCGCCAGCAGGGAACGGGGGGGCCTAGATGAGCAGTTCTTC. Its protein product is CASRERGGLDEQFF.

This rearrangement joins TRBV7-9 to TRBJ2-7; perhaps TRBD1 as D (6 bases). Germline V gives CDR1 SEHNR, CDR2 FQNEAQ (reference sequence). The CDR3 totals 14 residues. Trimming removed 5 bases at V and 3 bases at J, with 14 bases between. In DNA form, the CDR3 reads TGTGCCAGCAGCCTGACACAGGGCAACTACGAGCAGTACTTC. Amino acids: CASSLTQGNYEQYF.

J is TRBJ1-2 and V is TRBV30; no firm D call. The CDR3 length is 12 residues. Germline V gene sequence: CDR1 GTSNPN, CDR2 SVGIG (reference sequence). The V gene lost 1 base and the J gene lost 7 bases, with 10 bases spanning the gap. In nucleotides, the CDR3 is TGTGCCTGGAGTGATGGAGGGTTTGGCTACACCTTC. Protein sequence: CAWSDGGFGYTF.

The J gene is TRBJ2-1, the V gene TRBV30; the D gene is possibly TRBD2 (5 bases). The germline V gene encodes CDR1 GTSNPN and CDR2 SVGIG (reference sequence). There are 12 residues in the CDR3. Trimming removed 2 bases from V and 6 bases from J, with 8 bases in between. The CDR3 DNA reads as TGTGCCTGGAGTTATCTAGCCAATGAGCAGTTCTTC. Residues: CAWSYLANEQFF.

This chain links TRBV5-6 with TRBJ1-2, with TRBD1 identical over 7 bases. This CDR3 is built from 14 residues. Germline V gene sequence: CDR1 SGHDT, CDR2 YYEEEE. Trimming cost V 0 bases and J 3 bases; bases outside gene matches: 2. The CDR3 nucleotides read TGTGCCAGCAGCTTGGGGCAGGGGGACTATGGCTACACCTTC. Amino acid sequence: CASSLGQGDYGYTF.

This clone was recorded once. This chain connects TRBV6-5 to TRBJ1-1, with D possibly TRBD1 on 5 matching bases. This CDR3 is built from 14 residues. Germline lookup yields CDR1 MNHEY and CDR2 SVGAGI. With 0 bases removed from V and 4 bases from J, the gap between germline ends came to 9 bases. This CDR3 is CASSYSGEGTEAFF. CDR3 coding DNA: TGTGCCAGCAGTTACTCGGGGGAGGGCACTGAAGCTTTCTTT.

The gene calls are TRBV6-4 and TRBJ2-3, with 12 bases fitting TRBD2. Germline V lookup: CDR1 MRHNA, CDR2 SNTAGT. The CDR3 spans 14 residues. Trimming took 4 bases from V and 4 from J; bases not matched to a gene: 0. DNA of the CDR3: TGTGCCAGCAGTGCTAGCGGGGGGGCAGATACGCAGTATTTT. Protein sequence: CASSASGGADTQYF.

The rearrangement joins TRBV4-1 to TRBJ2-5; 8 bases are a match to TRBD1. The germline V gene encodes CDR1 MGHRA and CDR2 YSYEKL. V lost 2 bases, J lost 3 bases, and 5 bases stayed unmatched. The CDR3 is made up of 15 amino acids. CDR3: CASSQTGTGKETQYF. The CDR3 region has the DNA TGCGCCAGCAGCCAAACCGGGACAGGAAAAGAGACCCAGTACTTC.

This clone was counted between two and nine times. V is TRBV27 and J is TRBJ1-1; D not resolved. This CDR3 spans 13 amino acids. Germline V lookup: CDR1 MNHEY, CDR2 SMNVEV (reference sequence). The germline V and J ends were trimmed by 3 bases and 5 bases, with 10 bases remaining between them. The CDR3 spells CASSFGVTTEAFF. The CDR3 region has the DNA TGTGCCAGCAGTTTCGGGGTTACAACTGAAGCTTTCTTT.

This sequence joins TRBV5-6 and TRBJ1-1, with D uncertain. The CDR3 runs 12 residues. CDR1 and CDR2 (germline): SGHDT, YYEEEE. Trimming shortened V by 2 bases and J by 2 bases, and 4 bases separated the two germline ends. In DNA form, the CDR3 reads TGTGCCAGCAGCTTCCTTAACACTGAAGCTTTCTTT. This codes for CASSFLNTEAFF.

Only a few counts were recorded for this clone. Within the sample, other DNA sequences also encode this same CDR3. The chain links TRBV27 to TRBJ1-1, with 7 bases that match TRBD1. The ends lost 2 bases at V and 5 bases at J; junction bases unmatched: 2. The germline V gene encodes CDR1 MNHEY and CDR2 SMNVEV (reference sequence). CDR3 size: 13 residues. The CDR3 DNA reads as TGTGCCAGCAGTTTAGGCAGGGGGACTGAAGCTTTCTTT. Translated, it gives CASSLGRGTEAFF.

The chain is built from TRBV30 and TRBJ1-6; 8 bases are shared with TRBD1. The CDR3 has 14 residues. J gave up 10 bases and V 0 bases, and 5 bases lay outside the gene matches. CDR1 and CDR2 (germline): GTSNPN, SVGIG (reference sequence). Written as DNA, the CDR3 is TGTGCCTGGAGTGTTACAGGGGGTTGGTCACCCCTCCACTTT. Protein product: CAWSVTGGWSPLHF.

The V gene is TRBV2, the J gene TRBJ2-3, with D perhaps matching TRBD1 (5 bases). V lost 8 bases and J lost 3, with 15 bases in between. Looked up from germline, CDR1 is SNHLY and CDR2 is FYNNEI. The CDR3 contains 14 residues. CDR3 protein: CASAGQGLTDTQYF. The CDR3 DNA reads TGTGCCAGCGCTGGGCAGGGCCTTACAGATACGCAGTATTTT.

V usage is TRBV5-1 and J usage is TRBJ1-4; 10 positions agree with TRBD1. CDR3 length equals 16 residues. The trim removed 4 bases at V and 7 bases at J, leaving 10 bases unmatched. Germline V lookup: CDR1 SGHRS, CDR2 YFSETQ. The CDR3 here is CASSPGTGATLEKLFF. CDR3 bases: TGCGCCAGCAGCCCGGGGACAGGGGCGACACTTGAAAAACTGTTTTTT.

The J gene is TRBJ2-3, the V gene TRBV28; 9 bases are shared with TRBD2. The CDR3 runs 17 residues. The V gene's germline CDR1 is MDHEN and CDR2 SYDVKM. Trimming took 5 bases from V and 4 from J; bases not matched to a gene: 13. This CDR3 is CASSASTSGGGPDTQYF. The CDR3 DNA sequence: TGTGCCAGCAGTGCATCGACTAGCGGAGGGGGCCCAGATACGCAGTATTTT.

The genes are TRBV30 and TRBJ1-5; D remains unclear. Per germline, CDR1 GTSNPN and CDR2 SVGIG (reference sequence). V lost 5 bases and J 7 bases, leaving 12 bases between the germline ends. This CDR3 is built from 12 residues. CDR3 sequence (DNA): TGTGCCTGGGGGGAGGGTAGCCAGCCCCAGCATTTT. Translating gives CAWGEGSQPQHF.

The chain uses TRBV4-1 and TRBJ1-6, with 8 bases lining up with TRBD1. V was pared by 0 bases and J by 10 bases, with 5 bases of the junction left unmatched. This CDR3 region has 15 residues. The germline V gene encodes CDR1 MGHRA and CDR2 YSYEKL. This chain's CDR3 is CASSQDPTGVSPLHF. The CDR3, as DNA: TGCGCCAGCAGCCAAGATCCGACAGGGGTATCACCCCTCCACTTT.

CDR3 DNA sequence: TGCGCCAGCAGCCACCAGACAGATAGCAATCAGCCCCAGCATTTT. It codes for CASSHQTDSNQPQHF. V usage is TRBV4-1 and J usage is TRBJ1-5; maybe TRBD1 (5 bases). Germline V lookup: CDR1 MGHRA, CDR2 YSYEKL. The V end was cut by 3 bases, the J end by 0 bases, with 9 bases between. The CDR3 extends over 15 amino acids.

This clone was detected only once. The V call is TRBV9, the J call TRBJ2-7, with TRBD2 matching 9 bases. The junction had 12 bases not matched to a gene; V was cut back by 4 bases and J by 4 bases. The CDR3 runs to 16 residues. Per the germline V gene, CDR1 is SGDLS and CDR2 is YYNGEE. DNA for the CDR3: TGTGCCAGCAGCCCCGAGGCACTAGCGGGCGAATACGAGCAGTACTTC. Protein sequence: CASSPEALAGEYEQYF.

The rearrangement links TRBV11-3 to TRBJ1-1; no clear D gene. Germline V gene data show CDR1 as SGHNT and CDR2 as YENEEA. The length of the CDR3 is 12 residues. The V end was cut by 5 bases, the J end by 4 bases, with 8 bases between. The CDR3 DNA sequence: TGTGCCAGCAGCCCCCGGGTCACTGAAGCTTTCTTT. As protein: CASSPRVTEAFF.

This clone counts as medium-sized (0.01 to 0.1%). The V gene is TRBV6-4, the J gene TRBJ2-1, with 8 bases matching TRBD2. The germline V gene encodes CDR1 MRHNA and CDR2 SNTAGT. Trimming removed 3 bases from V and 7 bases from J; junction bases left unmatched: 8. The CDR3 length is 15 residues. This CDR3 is CASSEIGGGNNEQFF. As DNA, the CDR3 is TGTGCCAGCAGTGAGATCGGGGGGGGGAATAATGAGCAGTTCTTC.

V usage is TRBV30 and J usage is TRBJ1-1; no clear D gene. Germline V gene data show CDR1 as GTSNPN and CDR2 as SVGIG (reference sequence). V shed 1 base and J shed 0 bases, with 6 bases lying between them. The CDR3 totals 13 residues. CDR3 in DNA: TGTGCCTGGAGTGGAACACTGAACACTGAAGCTTTCTTT. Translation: CAWSGTLNTEAFF. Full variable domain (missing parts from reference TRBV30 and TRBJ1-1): SQTIHQWPATLVQPVGSPLSLECTVEGTSNPNLYWYRQAAGRGLQLLFYSVGIGQISSEVPQNLSASRPQDRQFILSSKKLLLSDSGFYLCAWSGTLNTEAFFGQGTRLTVV.

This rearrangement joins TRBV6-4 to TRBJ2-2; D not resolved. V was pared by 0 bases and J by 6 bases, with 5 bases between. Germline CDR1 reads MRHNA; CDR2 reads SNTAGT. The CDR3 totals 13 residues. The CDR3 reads CASSDSTPGELFF. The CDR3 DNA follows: TGTGCCAGCAGTGACTCTACTCCCGGGGAGCTGTTTTTT.